What follows are 3 T cell receptor beta chains derived from one specimen sequenced in a study of CD8 T cells in Susac syndrome. Random-hexamer reverse transcription was applied to roughly 0.5 to 1 ug RNA. TCRdb re-called the immunoSEQ multiplex PCR reads through MiXCR, storing one row per CDR3 protein. The profile shows approximately 300,000 distinct CDR3 sequences, roughly 85% of them singletons. Sequencing input: CD8+ T cells from PBMCs. The receptors here all came from a human donor with multiple sclerosis.

The chain employs TRBV24-1 and TRBJ2-7; 7 bases are shared with TRBD2. This CDR3 is 13 amino acids long. V lost 10 bases, J lost 6 bases, and 11 bases stayed unmatched. Germline V lookup: CDR1 KGHDR, CDR2 SFDVKD. CDR3 residues: CATGGTVPGEQYF. CDR3 in DNA: TGTGCCACGGGAGGGACGGTTCCAGGCGAGCAGTACTTC.

The chain employs TRBV28 and TRBJ1-1; 8 bases are a match to TRBD1. Trimming cost V 2 bases and J 0 bases; bases outside gene matches: 8. The CDR3 has 17 residues. CDR1 and CDR2 from the germline V gene are MDHEN and SYDVKM. CDR3 nucleotide sequence: TGTGCCAGCAGTTTAACCGGTCGGGACAGGATGAACACTGAAGCTTTCTTT. Protein product: CASSLTGRDRMNTEAFF.

This chain joins TRBV19 and TRBJ1-5, with a possible D match to TRBD1 (6 bases). Germline loops: CDR1 LNHDA, CDR2 SQIVND (reference sequence). The CDR3 is 15 residues long. V lost 3 bases to trimming and J lost 2 bases, with 11 bases between them. The CDR3 reads CASSIFPGGNQPQHF. Written as DNA, the CDR3 is TGTGCCAGTAGTATTTTTCCAGGGGGCAATCAGCCCCAGCATTTT.